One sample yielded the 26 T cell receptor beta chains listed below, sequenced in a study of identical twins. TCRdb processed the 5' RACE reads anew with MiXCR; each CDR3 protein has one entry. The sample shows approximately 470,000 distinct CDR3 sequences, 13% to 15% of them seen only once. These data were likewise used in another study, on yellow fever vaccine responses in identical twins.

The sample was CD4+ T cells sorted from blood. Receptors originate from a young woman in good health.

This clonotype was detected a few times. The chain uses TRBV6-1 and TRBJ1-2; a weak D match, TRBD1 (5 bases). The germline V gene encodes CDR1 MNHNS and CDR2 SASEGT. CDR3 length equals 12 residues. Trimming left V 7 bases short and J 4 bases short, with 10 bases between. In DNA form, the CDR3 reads TGTGCCAGCAACCTCGACAGCTATGGCTACACCTTC. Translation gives CASNLDSYGYTF.

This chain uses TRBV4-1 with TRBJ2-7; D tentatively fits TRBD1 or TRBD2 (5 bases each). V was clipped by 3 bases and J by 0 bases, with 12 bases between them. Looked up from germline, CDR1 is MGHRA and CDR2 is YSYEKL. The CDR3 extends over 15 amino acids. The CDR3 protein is CASSHPAGSSYEQYF. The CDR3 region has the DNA TGCGCCAGCAGCCATCCTGCAGGGAGCTCCTACGAGCAGTACTTC.

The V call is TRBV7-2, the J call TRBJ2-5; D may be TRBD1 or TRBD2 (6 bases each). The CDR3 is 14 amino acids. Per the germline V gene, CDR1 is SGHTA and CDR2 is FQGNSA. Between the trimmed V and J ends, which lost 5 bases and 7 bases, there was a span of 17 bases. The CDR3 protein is CASSGEGGRGTQYF. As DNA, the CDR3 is TGTGCCAGCAGCGGGGAAGGGGGGAGAGGGACCCAGTACTTC.

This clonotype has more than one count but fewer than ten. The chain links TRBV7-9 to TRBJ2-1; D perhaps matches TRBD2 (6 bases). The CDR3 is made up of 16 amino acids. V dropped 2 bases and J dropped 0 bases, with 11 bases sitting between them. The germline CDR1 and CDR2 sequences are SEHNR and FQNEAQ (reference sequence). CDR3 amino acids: CASSLWRGSSYNEQFF. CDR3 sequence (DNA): TGTGCCAGCAGCTTATGGAGGGGTTCCTCCTACAATGAGCAGTTCTTC.

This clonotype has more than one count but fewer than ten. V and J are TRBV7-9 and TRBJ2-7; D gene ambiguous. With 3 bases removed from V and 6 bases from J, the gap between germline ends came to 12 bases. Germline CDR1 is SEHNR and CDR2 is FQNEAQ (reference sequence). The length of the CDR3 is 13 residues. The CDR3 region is CASSLATIGEQYF. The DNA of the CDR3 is TGTGCCAGCAGCTTGGCGACAATCGGCGAGCAGTACTTC.

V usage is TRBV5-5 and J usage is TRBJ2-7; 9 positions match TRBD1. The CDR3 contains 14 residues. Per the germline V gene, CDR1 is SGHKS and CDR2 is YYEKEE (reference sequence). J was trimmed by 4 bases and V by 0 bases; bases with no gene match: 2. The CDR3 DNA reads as TGTGCCAGCAGCTTGGGGGGGACAGGGTACGAGCAGTACTTC. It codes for CASSLGGTGYEQYF. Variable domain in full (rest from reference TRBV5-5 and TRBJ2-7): DAGVTQSPTHLIKTRGQQVTLRCSPISGHKSVSWYQQVLGQGPQFIFQYYEKEERGRGNFPDRFSARQFPNYSSELNVNALLLGDSALYLCASSLGGTGYEQYFGPGTRLTVT.

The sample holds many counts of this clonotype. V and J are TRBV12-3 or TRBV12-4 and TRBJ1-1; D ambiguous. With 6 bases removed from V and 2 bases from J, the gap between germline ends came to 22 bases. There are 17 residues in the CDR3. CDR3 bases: TGTGCCAGCAGCTTATGGTCTTGGGTACAGATTAACACTGAAGCTTTCTTT. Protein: CASSLWSWVQINTEAFF.

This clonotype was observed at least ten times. The CDR3 coding sequence is TGTGCCAGCAAAGTCCCTAGCGGGACCAATGAGCAGTTCTTC. This translates into CASKVPSGTNEQFF. The chain combines TRBV6-1 with TRBJ2-1, with TRBD2 matching 9 bases. V was clipped by 7 bases and J by 6 bases; unmatched bases: 7. Germline V gene data show CDR1 as MNHNS and CDR2 as SASEGT. This CDR3 has 14 residues.

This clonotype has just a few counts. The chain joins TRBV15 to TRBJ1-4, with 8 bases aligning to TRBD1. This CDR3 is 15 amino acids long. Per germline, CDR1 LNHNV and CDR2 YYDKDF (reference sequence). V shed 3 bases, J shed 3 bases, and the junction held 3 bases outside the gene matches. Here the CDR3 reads CATSSVQGANEKLFF. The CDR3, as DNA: TGTGCCACCAGCAGTGTACAGGGGGCTAATGAAAAACTGTTTTTT.

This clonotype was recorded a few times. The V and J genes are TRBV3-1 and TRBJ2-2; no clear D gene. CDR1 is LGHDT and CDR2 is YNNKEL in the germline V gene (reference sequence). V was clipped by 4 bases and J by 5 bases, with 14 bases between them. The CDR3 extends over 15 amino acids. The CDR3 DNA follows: TGTGCCAGCAGCCTACGACCCGGGTGGACCGGGGAGCTGTTTTTT. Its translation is CASSLRPGWTGELFF.

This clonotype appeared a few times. CDR3 protein: CSARVVGELGYTF. CDR3 DNA: TGCAGTGCTAGGGTCGTGGGGGAACTTGGCTACACCTTC. V usage is TRBV20-1 and J usage is TRBJ1-2; a weak D match, TRBD1 (5 bases). CDR1 and CDR2 (germline): DFQATT, SNEGSKA (reference sequence). Trimming cost V 3 bases and J 7 bases, with 15 bases left between them. The CDR3 consists of 13 residues.

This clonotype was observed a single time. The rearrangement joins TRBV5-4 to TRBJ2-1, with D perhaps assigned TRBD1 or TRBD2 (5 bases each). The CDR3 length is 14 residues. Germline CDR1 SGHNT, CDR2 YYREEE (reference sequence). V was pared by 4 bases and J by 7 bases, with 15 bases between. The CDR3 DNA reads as TGTGCCAGCAGCCCTACGGGACGCCTAAATGAGCAGTTCTTC. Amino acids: CASSPTGRLNEQFF.

The CDR3 nucleotides read TGCAGTGCTAGAGATGCGGCTGGACAGGGAGGATTCACAGATACGCAGTATTTT. It codes for CSARDAAGQGGFTDTQYF. The chain couples TRBV20-1 to TRBJ2-3; 8 bases map to TRBD1. The J segment lost 2 bases and the V segment lost 0 bases, leaving 13 bases of the junction unmatched. CDR3 length: 18 amino acids. In germline, CDR1 is DFQATT, CDR2 SNEGSKA (reference sequence).

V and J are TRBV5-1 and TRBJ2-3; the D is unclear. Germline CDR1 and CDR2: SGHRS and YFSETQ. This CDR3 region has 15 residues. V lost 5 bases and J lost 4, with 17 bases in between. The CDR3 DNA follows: TGCGCCAGCAGGGCGCTAGTTGGGTCGGCAGATACGCAGTATTTT. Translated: CASRALVGSADTQYF.

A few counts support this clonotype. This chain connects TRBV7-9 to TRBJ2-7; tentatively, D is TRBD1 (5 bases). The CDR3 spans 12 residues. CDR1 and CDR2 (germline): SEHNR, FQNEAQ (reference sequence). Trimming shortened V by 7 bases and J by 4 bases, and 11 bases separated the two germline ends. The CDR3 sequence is CASISQGYEQYF. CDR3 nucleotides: TGTGCCAGCATTAGCCAGGGATACGAGCAGTACTTC.

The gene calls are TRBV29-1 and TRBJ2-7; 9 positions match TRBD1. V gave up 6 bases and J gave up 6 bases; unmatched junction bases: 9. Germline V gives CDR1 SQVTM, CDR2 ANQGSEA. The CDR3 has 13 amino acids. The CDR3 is CSVGPGQGLEQYF. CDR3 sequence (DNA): TGCAGCGTGGGCCCGGGACAGGGCCTCGAGCAGTACTTC.

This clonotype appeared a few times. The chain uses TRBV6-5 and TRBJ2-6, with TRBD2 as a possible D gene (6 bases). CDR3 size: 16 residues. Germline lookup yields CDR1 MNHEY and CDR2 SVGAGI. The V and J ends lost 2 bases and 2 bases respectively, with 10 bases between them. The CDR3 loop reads CASSYRSGAGANVLTF. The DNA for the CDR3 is TGTGCCAGCAGTTACAGGTCGGGGGCTGGGGCCAACGTCCTGACTTTC.

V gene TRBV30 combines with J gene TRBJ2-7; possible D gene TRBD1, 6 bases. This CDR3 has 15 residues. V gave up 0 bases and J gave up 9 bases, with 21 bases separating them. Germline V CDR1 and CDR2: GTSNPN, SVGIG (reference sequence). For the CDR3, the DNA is TGTGCCTGGAGTGTACCGGGACAAGACTACGAGAGGCAGTACTTC. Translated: CAWSVPGQDYERQYF.

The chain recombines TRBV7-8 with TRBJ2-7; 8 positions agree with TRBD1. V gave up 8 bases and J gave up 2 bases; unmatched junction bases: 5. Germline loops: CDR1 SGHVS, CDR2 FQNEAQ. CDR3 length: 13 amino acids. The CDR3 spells CASRGQGPYEQYF. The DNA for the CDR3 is TGTGCCAGCCGCGGACAGGGACCCTACGAGCAGTACTTC.

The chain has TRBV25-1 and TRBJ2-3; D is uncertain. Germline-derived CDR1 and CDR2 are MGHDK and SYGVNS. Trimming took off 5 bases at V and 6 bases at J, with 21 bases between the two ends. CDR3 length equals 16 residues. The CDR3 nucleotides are TGTGCCAGCAGTCCATCCTCAGGACGGTCCTTGGATACGCAGTATTTT. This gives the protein CASSPSSGRSLDTQYF.

The CDR3 loop reads CASKIGATNEKLFF. For the CDR3, the DNA is TGCGCCAGCAAAATAGGGGCAACTAATGAAAAACTGTTTTTT. V gene TRBV5-1 combines with J gene TRBJ1-4; perhaps TRBD1 as D (5 bases). V was clipped by 6 bases and J by 0 bases, with 9 bases between them. Germline CDR1 reads SGHRS; CDR2 reads YFSETQ. The CDR3 is 14 amino acids.

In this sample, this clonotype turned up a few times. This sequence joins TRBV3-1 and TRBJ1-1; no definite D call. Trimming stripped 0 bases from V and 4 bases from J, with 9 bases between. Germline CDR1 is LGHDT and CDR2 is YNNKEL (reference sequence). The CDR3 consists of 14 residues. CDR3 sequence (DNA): TGTGCCAGCAGCCAAGAGAAGCTGGGCACTGAAGCTTTCTTT. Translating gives CASSQEKLGTEAFF.

The CDR3 is CASSQVIGSYNEQFF. DNA of the CDR3: TGTGCCAGCAGCCAAGTTATTGGCTCCTACAATGAGCAGTTCTTC. The rearrangement links TRBV14 to TRBJ2-1; D remains ambiguous. The germline V gene encodes CDR1 SGHDN and CDR2 FVKESK. The CDR3 loop spans 15 amino acids. Trimming left V 1 base short and J 0 bases short, with 7 bases between.

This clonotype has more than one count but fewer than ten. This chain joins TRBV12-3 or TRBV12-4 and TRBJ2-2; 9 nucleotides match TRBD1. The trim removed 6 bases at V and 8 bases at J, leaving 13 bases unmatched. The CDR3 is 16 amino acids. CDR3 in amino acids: CASSRLQGASLGELFF. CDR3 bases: TGTGCCAGCAGCCGACTACAGGGGGCTAGCCTTGGGGAGCTGTTTTTT.

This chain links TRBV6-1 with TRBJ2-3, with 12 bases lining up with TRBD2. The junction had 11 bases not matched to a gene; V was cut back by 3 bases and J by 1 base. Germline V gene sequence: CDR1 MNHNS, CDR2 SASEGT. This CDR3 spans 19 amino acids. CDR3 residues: CASSDLRTSGEAGTDTQYF. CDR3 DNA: TGTGCCAGCAGTGATCTTCGGACTAGCGGGGAAGCTGGCACAGATACGCAGTATTTT.

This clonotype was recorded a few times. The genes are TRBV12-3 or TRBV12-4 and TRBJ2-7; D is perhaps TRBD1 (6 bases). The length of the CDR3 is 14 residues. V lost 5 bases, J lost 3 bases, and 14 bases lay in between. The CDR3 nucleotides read TGTGCCAGCAGTCCACTCCCGACAGGCTACGAGCAGTACTTC. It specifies CASSPLPTGYEQYF.